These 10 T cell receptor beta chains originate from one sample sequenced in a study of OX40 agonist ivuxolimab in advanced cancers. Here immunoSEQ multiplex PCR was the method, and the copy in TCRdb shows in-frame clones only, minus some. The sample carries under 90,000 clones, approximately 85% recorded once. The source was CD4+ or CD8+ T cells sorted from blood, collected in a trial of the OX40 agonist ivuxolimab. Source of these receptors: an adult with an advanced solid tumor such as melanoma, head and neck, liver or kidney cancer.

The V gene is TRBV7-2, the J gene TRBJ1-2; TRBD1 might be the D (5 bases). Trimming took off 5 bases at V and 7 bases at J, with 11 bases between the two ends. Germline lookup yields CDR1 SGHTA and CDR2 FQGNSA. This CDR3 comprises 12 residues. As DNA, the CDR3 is TGTGCCAGCAGCCAGGGTGTTAGTGGCTACACCTTC. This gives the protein CASSQGVSGYTF. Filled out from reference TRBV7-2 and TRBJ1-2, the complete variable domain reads GAGVSQSPSNKVTEKGKDVELRCDPISGHTALYWYRQSLGQGLEFLIYFQGNSAPDKSGLPSDRFSAERTGGSVSTLTIQRTQQEDSAVYLCASSQGVSGYTFGSGTRLTVV.

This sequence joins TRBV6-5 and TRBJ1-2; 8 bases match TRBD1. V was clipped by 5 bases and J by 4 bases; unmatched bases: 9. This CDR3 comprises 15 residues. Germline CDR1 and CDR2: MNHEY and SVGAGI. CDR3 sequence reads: CASSTRGQGSYGYTF. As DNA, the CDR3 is TGTGCCAGCAGTACTCGAGGACAGGGCAGCTATGGCTACACCTTC.

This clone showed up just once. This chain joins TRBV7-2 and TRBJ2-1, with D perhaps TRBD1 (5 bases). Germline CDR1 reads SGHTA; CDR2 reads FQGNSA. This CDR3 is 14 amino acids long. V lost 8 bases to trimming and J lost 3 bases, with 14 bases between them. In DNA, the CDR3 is TGTGCCAGCGATCCCCAGGGCCTCTACAATGAGCAGTTCTTC. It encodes CASDPQGLYNEQFF.

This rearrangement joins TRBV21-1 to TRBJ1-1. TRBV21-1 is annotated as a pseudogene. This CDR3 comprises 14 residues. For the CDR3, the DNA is TGTGCCAGCCCACCGAGGTTGCAGCGACCATGGGCTTTCTTT. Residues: CASPPRLQRPWAFF.

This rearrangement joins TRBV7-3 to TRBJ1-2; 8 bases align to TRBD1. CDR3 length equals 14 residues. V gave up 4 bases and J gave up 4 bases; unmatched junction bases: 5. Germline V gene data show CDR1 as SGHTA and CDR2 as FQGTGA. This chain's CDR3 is CASSSTDRGYGYTF. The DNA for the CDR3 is TGTGCCAGCAGCTCAACTGACAGGGGCTATGGCTACACCTTC.

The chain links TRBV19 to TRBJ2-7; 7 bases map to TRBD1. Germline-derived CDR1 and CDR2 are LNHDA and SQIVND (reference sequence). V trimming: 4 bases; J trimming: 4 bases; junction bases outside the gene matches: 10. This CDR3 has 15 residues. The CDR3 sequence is CASSTIGQALYEQYF. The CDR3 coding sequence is TGTGCCAGTAGTACAATAGGACAGGCATTATACGAGCAGTACTTC.

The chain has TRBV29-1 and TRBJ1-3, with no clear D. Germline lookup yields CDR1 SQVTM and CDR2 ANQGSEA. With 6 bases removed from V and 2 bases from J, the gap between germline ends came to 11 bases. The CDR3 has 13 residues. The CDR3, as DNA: TGCAGCGTCTCCCTAGATCCTGGAAACACCATATATTTT. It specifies CSVSLDPGNTIYF.

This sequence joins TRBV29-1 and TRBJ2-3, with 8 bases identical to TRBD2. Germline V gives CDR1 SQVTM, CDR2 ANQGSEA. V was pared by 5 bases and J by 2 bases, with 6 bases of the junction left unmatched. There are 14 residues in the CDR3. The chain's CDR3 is CSVSTGGTTDTQYF. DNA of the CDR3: TGCAGCGTTTCCACGGGAGGGACCACAGATACGCAGTATTTT.

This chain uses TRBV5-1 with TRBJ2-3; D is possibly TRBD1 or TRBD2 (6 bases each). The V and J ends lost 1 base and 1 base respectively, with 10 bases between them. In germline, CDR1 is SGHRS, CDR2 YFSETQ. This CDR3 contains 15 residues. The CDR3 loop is CASSLNRGRTDTQYF. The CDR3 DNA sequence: TGCGCCAGCAGCTTGAATCGGGGGCGCACAGATACGCAGTATTTT.

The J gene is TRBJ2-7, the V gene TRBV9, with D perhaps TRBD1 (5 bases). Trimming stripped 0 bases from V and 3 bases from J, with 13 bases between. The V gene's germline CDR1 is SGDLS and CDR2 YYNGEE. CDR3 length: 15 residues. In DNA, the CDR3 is TGTGCCAGCAGCGTAGTACCCGGACACTACTACGAGCAGTACTTC. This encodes CASSVVPGHYYEQYF.